The entry below gives a single T cell receptor beta chain sequence along with its context. Antigen: not known. The PCR contained 60 Vbeta and 13 Jbeta primers. Produced via immunoSEQ multiplex PCR; TCRdb's table is partial and in-frame only. The sample has 170,000 or so clones, under 90% seen once. Germline values: CDR1 SGHVS, CDR2 FQNEAQ. V was pared by 0 bases and J by 4 bases, with 12 bases between. This CDR3 comprises 15 residues. The entry originates in a study of cytomegalovirus exposure and HLA in healthy donors. Overall study findings and caveats: As a later analysis revealed, the rate of TCR association differed by HLA locus, with DRB1 most and HLA-C fewest. The authors enumerated 150 to 200 TCR beta chains as linked to cytomegalovirus. HLA alleles were associated with around 17,000 TCR beta sequences in a later analysis at 0.05 false discovery rate. According to a later analysis, donors in an Asian-associated ancestry cluster reportedly had fewer N-insertions than the approximately 730-donor mean.

The gene calls are TRBV7-8 and TRBJ1-1; D gene unclear. The TCR was taken from a man between 18 and 29 years old in good health and CMV-seronegative. The sample was PBMCs. CDR3 nucleotide sequence: TGTGCCAGCAGCTTAGCCGCCGGGATGAGCACTGAAGCTTTCTTT. Translated: CASSLAAGMSTEAFF.